This entry lists 11 T cell receptor beta chains sequenced from one sample in a study of blood T cell repertoires in COVID-19. Here immunoSEQ multiplex PCR was the method, and the copy in TCRdb shows in-frame clones only, minus some. The data contain under 250,000 clones, around four fifths of them singletons. The specimen was peripheral blood. The receptors derive from a woman in her sixties or seventies with active or convalescent COVID-19.

This clone appeared a single time. The CDR3 sequence is CATSIQGETQYF. Here the CDR3 DNA reads TGTGCCACCAGTATCCAGGGGGAGACCCAGTACTTC. J is TRBJ2-5 and V is TRBV24-1, with D possibly being TRBD1 (6 bases). V lost 6 bases and J lost 5, with 9 bases in between. CDR1 is KGHDR and CDR2 is SFDVKD in the germline V gene. The CDR3 loop spans 12 amino acids.

V and J are TRBV18 and TRBJ2-1; D unresolved. The germline V gene has CDR1 KGHSH and CDR2 LQKENI. This CDR3 comprises 12 residues. The V and J ends lost 3 bases and 7 bases respectively, with 7 bases between them. Here the CDR3 reads CASSPPQNEQFF. DNA for the CDR3: TGTGCCAGCTCACCCCCGCAGAATGAGCAGTTCTTC. Full variable domain (rest looked up from reference TRBV18 and TRBJ2-1): NAGVMQNPRHLVRRRGQEARLRCSPMKGHSHVYWYRQLPEEGLKFMVYLQKENIIDESGMPKERFSAEFPKEGPSILRIQQVVRGDSAAYFCASSPPQNEQFFGPGTRLTVL.

V gene TRBV19 combines with J gene TRBJ2-7, with 9 positions matching TRBD2. Trimming took 3 bases from V and 2 from J; bases not matched to a gene: 8. Germline CDR1 is LNHDA and CDR2 is SQIVND (reference sequence). This CDR3 region has 16 residues. CDR3 in DNA: TGTGCCAGTAGTATCCGACTAGCGGATAGGACCTACGAGCAGTACTTC. As protein: CASSIRLADRTYEQYF.

The chain couples TRBV10-3 to TRBJ1-4, with no clear D. The CDR3 contains 14 residues. Trimming stripped 4 bases from V and 0 bases from J, with 6 bases between. Germline V gives CDR1 ENHRY, CDR2 SYGVKD. CDR3 sequence reads: CAISGGSTNEKLFF. CDR3 DNA: TGTGCCATCAGTGGAGGATCAACTAATGAAAAACTGTTTTTT.

The chain links TRBV4-1 to TRBJ1-2; possibly TRBD1 for D (5 bases). V was cut by 4 bases and J by 8 bases, with 23 bases left in between. Germline CDR1 and CDR2: MGHRA and YSYEKL. The CDR3 runs 16 residues. The CDR3 protein is CASSPPRRGPREGYTF. The CDR3 DNA reads TGCGCCAGCAGCCCTCCTAGAAGGGGCCCAAGAGAAGGCTACACCTTC.

The rearrangement links TRBV5-4 to TRBJ2-1; 7 bases are a match to TRBD1. Per the germline V gene, CDR1 is SGHNT and CDR2 is YYREEE (reference sequence). V gave up 5 bases and J gave up 1 base; unmatched junction bases: 6. The CDR3 is 15 residues long. The CDR3 region has the DNA TGTGCCAGCAGTTTTGACAGGGAGTCCTACAATGAGCAGTTCTTC. It yields the protein CASSFDRESYNEQFF.

The rearrangement uses TRBV27 and TRBJ2-5; 8 bases line up with TRBD2. Germline values: CDR1 MNHEY, CDR2 SMNVEV (reference sequence). The CDR3 loop spans 14 amino acids. V lost 3 bases, J lost 7 bases, and 7 bases stayed unmatched. In DNA form, the CDR3 reads TGTGCCAGCAGTTTTTCGACTAGCGCCGGGACCCAGTACTTC. It yields the protein CASSFSTSAGTQYF.

The genes are TRBV5-1 and TRBJ2-1; 9 positions match TRBD1. With V trimmed by 6 bases and J by 5 bases, 12 bases remained unmatched. The CDR3 loop spans 16 amino acids. Germline V lookup: CDR1 SGHRS, CDR2 YFSETQ. CDR3 residues: CASTMGATGGDNEQFF. The CDR3 DNA reads TGCGCCAGCACTATGGGGGCGACAGGGGGAGACAATGAGCAGTTCTTC.

This sequence joins TRBV6-2 or TRBV6-3 and TRBJ2-3; D is unresolved. Trimming took 5 bases from V and 2 from J, leaving 5 bases between them. This CDR3 contains 12 residues. Germline V gives CDR1 MNHEY, CDR2 SVGEGT. The CDR3 region is CASSPITDTQYF. In nucleotides, the CDR3 is TGTGCCAGCAGTCCAATCACAGATACGCAGTATTTT.

This chain uses TRBV3-1 (or the pseudogene TRBV3-2) with TRBJ1-1; D might be TRBD1 (5 bases). CDR3 length: 12 amino acids. Deletions cut 5 bases from V and 11 bases from J, with 15 bases between. Germline CDR1 LGHDT, CDR2 YNNKEL (reference sequence). CDR3 nucleotides: TGTGCCAGCAGCAATAGTCGGGAGGGGGCTTTCTTT. Its protein product is CASSNSREGAFF.

The chain couples TRBV27 to TRBJ1-1, with TRBD1 as a possible D gene (6 bases). CDR3 length equals 15 residues. The ends were cut back, 11 bases at V and 1 base at J, with 20 bases in the middle. CDR1 is MNHEY and CDR2 is SMNVEV in the germline V gene (reference sequence). CDR3 nucleotides: TGTGCCCCTATCTGGGGGGGCTCAGGGAACACTGAAGCTTTCTTT. Its protein product is CAPIWGGSGNTEAFF.